This TCR beta chain was identified during a study of T cell repertoires in cytomegalovirus infection. Study at large: Epitope selection comprised recently identified HLA-C-restricted CMV epitopes and well-studied HLA-B-restricted CMV epitopes.

TCRdb redid the calling of the reads with MiXCR, one entry per CDR3 protein. The sample shows fewer than 900,000 distinct CDR3 sequences, approximately 32% of them seen only once. J was trimmed by 2 bases and V by 4 bases; bases with no gene match: 11. From germline, CDR1 is SGHTA and CDR2 FQGTGA. The CDR3 extends over 17 amino acids. This clonotype was observed a handful of times. What it recognizes is unknown. This specimen was cultured CD8+ T cells from PBMCs, taken from culture after CMV antigen stimulation. V is TRBV7-3 and J is TRBJ2-3; 8 bases are a match to TRBD2. The clonotype was recovered from a human donor in good health (CMV status not recorded). Some clones in this sample may be carry-over from other donors' samples. The CDR3 protein is CASSSPRGGGPTDTQYF. In nucleotides, the CDR3 is TGTGCCAGCAGCTCCCCTCGGGGCGGGGGGCCCACAGATACGCAGTATTTT.